This T cell receptor beta chain appears in the sequencing data of a study of T cell responses to AZD1222 COVID-19 vaccine. General study findings and limits: Clonal diversity was possibly underestimated, and the donors were mostly white British, with more females.

Sequencing was performed with immunoSEQ multiplex PCR; in TCRdb, only in-frame clones are kept and a portion is missing. The sample carries around 150,000 clones, about 89% recorded once. On this clone: The antigen is not known.

The germline V gene encodes CDR1 LNHDA and CDR2 SQIVND (reference sequence). The CDR3 spans 17 residues. V dropped 5 bases and J dropped 3; count of bases not matched to a gene: 9. The sequence was obtained from an adult who received the MenACWY meningococcal vaccine as a control. The starting material was peripheral blood, obtained 28 days after the second dose of the MenACWY control vaccine. The rearrangement links TRBV19 to TRBJ2-1; 11 nucleotides line up with TRBD2. CDR3 sequence: CASSPQLAGEYYNEQFF. The CDR3 nucleotides are TGTGCCAGTAGTCCTCAACTAGCGGGAGAATACTACAATGAGCAGTTCTTC.